This T cell receptor (beta chain) was recorded in a study of spatial heterogeneity in lung cancer. Background on the study: The count of detected beta-chain sequences consistently exceeded that of alpha-chain sequences. The average appearance count of each unique TCR and UMI combination in raw reads was more than ten.

This clonotype showed up many times. The CDR3 is 16 amino acids. Germline V CDR1 and CDR2: SGHTA, FQGNSA. Trimming shortened V by 2 bases and J by 1 base, and 14 bases separated the two germline ends. Time point meaning: sample taken at primary tumor resection. The study sequenced unsorted whole RNA from tumor, nontumor lung or frozen PBMC. Every TCR cDNA molecule bore its own unique molecular identifier. TCRdb redid the calling of the 5' RACE reads with MiXCR, one entry per CDR3 protein. The data show about 17,000 distinct CDR3 sequences, about 21% seen once. The chain carries TRBV7-2 and TRBJ2-5; no clear D gene. The sequence was obtained from a female donor with early-stage non-small cell lung cancer. The material sequenced was PBMCs, taken at surgery. DNA of the CDR3: TGTGCCAGCAGCTTATTCTCTAGGGCAGGCCAAGAGACCCAGTACTTC. Translating it yields CASSLFSRAGQETQYF.